Included here is one T cell receptor beta chain sequence, with context. Authors' methods: Reference gene primer amplification in the assay estimated nucleated cell counts. Assay used: immunoSEQ multiplex PCR; TCRdb lists only in-frame clones, some missing. V and J calls and clone size come straight from that table; D and trimming were deduced from the DNA. Here the sample spans about 150,000 clones, about 81% being singletons. The data derive from a study of blood T cell repertoires in COVID-19. V lost 3 bases, J lost 5 bases, and 16 bases lay in between. CDR3 length equals 15 residues. Per germline, CDR1 SNHLY and CDR2 FYNNEI. Study members were between roughly 18 and 89 years old and lived in around 24 US regions. Each participant's cohort was designated according to participant-reported clinical history.

The receptor was isolated from a man aged 45-65 years who had recovered from COVID-19. Sequenced material: PBMCs or T cells enriched from blood (not recorded which). The chain joins TRBV2 to TRBJ2-5; D possibly corresponds to TRBD1 (7 bases). This CDR3 reads CASSDKEGAWETQYF. Written as DNA, the CDR3 is TGTGCCAGCAGTGATAAGGAGGGGGCGTGGGAGACCCAGTACTTC.